The rows below give T cell receptor beta chains drawn from one sample of a study of human T cells and chemical hapten exposure. TCRdb passed the RACE reads through MiXCR, listing each CDR3 protein once. The sample lists 75,000 to 90,000 distinct CDR3 sequences; over 9% were seen once. Sequencing was performed on whole blood, taken in connection with sensitization to the hapten diphenylcyclopropenone (DPC). The receptors come from a woman between 50 and 59 years old with alopecia areata. Some clones in this sample may be carry-over from other donors' samples. CDR3s include the opening cysteine and the closing phenylalanine or tryptophan.

j_call,v_call,cdr3_aa
TRBJ1-4,TRBV10-3,CAISNYNEKLFF
TRBJ1-2,TRBV30,CAWSVRQVRDGYTF
TRBJ1-1,TRBV18,CASSPGQMNTEAFF
TRBJ2-3,TRBV11-2,CASSSGTGTDTQYF
TRBJ2-1,TRBV7-9,CASSYGTHYNEQFF
TRBJ2-1,TRBV7-9,CASSFSEKRESDNEQFF
TRBJ2-3,TRBV4-3,CASSQEDSRGDTQYF
TRBJ2-1,TRBV7-3,CASSLRTSLYNEQFF
TRBJ2-1,TRBV7-3,CASSSQGGNEQFF
TRBJ2-7,TRBV3-1,CASSRNDEQYF
TRBJ2-5,TRBV5-1,CASSLGGLAGQETQYF
TRBJ2-3,TRBV5-1,CASSLTGGPRIDTQYF
TRBJ1-2,TRBV19,CASRTTIGRDSYYGYTF
TRBJ2-1,TRBV6-2/TRBV6-3,CASKTSIHEQFF
TRBJ2-3,TRBV28,CASSLDAGLPSTDTQYF
TRBJ2-7,TRBV4-2,CASSQGLVAPLYEQYF
TRBJ2-7,TRBV11-2,CASSLEGGSLGEQYF
TRBJ1-5,TRBV12-3/TRBV12-4,CASSLRQNNQPQHF
TRBJ2-1,TRBV7-2,CASSQASSDFNEQFF
TRBJ2-7,TRBV10-3,CAISGTAYEQYF
TRBJ2-1,TRBV30,CAWDEGVNEQFF
TRBJ2-1,TRBV9,CASSPGPGKENEQFF
TRBJ2-3,TRBV7-2,CASSLRLGKDTQYF
TRBJ2-1,TRBV3-1,CASSPGPLANEQFF
TRBJ1-2,TRBV6-6,CASSYNQGDYGYTF
TRBJ2-1,TRBV5-8,CASSPRLAGQFYNEQFF